This T cell receptor beta chain is from a study of blood T cell repertoires in COVID-19. Study at large: From T cells, B-cell-depleted T cells, or PBMCs came the material, which was cDNA or gDNA.

Sequenced by immunoSEQ multiplex PCR; TCRdb stores in-frame clones only, minus some. The sample consists of some 230,000 clones, roughly 79% of them appearing once. Germline assignment: CDR1 SGDLS and CDR2 YYNGEE. Trimming removed 4 bases from V and 3 bases from J; junction bases left unmatched: 7. The CDR3 consists of 15 residues. This TCR derives from a man in his forties or fifties who had recovered from COVID-19. Sequencing used PBMCs or T cells enriched from blood (not recorded which). This chain links TRBV9 with TRBJ2-5; 9 positions agree with TRBD2. The CDR3 region is CASSQGERGEETQYF. CDR3 sequence (DNA): TGTGCCAGCAGCCAGGGGGAGCGGGGGGAAGAGACCCAGTACTTC.